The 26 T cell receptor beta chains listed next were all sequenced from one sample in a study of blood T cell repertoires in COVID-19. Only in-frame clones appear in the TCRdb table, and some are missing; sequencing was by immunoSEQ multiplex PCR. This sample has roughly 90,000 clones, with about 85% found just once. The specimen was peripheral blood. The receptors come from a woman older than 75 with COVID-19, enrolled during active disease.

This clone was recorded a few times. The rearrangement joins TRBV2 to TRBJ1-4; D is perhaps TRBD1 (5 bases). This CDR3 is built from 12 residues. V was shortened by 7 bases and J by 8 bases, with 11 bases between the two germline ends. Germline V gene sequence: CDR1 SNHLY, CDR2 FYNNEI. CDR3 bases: TGTGCCAGCACCCCAAGGGGCGAAAAACTGTTTTTT. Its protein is CASTPRGEKLFF.

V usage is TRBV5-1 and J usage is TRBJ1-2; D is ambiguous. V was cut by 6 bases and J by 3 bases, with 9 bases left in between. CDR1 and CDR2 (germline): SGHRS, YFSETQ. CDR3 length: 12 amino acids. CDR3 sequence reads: CASTHGDYGYTF. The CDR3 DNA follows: TGCGCCAGCACGCACGGGGACTATGGCTACACCTTC.

The CDR3 DNA reads as TGTGCCAGCTCACCAACTAGCGGCAGCACAGATACGCAGTATTTT. It is translated as CASSPTSGSTDTQYF. The chain uses TRBV18 and TRBJ2-3; 8 positions match TRBD2. This CDR3 has 15 residues. Trimming at V came to 2 bases and at J to 0 bases, leaving 1 base not matched to a gene. Germline CDR1 and CDR2: KGHSH and LQKENI.

The chain's CDR3 is CASSHREGGNQPQHF. In DNA, the CDR3 is TGTGCCAGCAGCCACCGGGAGGGTGGCAATCAGCCCCAGCATTTT. This sequence joins TRBV3-1 (or the pseudogene TRBV3-2) and TRBJ1-5; D is unresolved. Trimming stripped 3 bases from V and 2 bases from J, with 11 bases between. CDR1 and CDR2 from the germline V gene are LGHDT and YNNKEL (reference sequence). The CDR3 length is 15 residues.

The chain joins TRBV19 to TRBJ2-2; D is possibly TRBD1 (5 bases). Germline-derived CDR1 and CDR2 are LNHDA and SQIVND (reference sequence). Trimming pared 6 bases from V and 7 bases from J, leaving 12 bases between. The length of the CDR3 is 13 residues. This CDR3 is CASSRVKGGELFF. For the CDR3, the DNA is TGTGCCAGTAGCAGGGTGAAAGGCGGGGAGCTGTTTTTT.

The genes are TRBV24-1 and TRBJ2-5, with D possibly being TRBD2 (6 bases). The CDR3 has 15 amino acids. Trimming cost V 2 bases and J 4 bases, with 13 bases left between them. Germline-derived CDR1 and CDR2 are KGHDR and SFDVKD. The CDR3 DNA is TGTGCCACCAGTGATTCCCGCGCGGGGTCAGAGACCCAGTACTTC. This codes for CATSDSRAGSETQYF.

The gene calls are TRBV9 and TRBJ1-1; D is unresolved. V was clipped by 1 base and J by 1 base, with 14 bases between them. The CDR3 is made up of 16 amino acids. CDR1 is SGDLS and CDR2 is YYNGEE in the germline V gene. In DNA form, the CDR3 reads TGTGCCAGCAGCGTATCAGTACACATGAAGAACACTGAAGCTTTCTTT. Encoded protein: CASSVSVHMKNTEAFF.

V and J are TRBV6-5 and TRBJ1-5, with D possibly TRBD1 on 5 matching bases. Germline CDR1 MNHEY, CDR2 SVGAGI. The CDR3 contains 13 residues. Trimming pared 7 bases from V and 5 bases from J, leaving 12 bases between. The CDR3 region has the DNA TGTGCCAGCATCGGAACGGGGGATCAGCCCCAGCATTTT. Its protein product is CASIGTGDQPQHF.

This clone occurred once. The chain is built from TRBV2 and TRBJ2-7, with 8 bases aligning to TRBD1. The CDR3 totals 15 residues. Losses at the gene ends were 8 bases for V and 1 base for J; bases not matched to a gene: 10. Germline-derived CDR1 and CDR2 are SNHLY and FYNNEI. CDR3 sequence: CASLDGGQGSYEQYF. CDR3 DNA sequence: TGTGCCAGCCTTGACGGAGGACAGGGATCCTACGAGCAGTACTTC. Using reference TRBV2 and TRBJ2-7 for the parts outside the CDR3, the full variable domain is EPEVTQTPSHQVTQMGQEVILRCVPISNHLYFYWYRQILGQKVEFLVSFYNNEISEKSEIFDDQFSVERPDGSNFTLKIRSTKLEDSAMYFCASLDGGQGSYEQYFGPGTRLTVT.

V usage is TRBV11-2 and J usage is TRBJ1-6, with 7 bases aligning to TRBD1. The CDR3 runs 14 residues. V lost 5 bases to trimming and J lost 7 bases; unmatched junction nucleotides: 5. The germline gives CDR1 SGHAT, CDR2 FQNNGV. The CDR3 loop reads CASSPPGQNSPLHF. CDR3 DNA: TGTGCCAGCAGCCCGCCGGGACAGAATTCACCCCTCCACTTT.

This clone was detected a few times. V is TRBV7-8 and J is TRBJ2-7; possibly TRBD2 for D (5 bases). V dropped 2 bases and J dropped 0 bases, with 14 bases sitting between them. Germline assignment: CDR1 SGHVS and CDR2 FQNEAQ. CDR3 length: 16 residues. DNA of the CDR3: TGTGCCAGCAGCTTAACTCCGGTGGGGAGCTCCTACGAGCAGTACTTC. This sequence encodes CASSLTPVGSSYEQYF.

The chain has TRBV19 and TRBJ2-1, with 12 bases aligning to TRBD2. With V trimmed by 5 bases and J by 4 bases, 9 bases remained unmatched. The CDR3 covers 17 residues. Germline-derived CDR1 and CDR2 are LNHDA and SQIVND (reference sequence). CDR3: CASSPLAGGPIYNEQFF. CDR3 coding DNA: TGTGCCAGTAGTCCTCTAGCGGGGGGGCCAATTTACAATGAGCAGTTCTTC.

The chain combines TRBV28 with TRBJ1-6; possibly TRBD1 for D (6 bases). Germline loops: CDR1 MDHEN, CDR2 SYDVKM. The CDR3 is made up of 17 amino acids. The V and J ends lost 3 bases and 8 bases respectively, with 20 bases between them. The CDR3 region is CASSFFLLQGRDSPLHF. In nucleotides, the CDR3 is TGTGCCAGCAGTTTCTTTTTGTTGCAGGGGAGGGATTCACCCCTCCACTTT.

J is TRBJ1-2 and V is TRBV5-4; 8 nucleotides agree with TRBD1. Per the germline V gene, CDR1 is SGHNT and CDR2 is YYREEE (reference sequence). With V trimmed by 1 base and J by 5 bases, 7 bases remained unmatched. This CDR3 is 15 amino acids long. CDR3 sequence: CASSLTDREGYGYTF. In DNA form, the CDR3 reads TGTGCCAGCAGCTTGACGGACAGGGAGGGATATGGCTACACCTTC.

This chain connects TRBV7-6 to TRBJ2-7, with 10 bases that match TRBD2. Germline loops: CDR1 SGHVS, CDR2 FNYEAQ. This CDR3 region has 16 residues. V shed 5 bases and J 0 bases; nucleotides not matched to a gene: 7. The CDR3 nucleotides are TGTGCCAGCAGCATCTTAGCGGGGGGCCCCTCCTACGAGCAGTACTTC. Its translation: CASSILAGGPSYEQYF.

In DNA form, the CDR3 reads TGTGCCAGCAATCCCTCAGGAGTGCTCAGGGTTGAAAAACTGTTTTTT. Protein product: CASNPSGVLRVEKLFF. V gene TRBV25-1 combines with J gene TRBJ1-4, with D maybe TRBD1 (5 bases). V shed 7 bases and J shed 7 bases, with 22 bases lying between them. This CDR3 region has 16 residues. Germline loops: CDR1 MGHDK, CDR2 SYGVNS.

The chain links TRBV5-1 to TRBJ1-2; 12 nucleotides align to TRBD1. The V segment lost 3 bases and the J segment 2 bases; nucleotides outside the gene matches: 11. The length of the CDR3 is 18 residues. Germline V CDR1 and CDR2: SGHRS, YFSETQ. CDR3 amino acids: CASSSAGDRGLLNYGYTF. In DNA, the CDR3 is TGCGCCAGCAGCTCCGCGGGGGACAGGGGGCTATTGAACTATGGCTACACCTTC.

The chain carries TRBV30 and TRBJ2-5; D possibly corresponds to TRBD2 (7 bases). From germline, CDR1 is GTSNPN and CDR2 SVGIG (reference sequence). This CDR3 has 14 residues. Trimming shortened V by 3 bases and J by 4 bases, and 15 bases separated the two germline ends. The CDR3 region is CAWRRGGGIETQYF. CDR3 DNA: TGTGCCTGGAGGAGGGGGGGCGGGATAGAGACCCAGTACTTC.

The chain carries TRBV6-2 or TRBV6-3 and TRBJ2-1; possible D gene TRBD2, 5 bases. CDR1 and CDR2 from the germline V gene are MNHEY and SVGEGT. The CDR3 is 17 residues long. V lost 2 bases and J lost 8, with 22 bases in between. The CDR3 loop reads CASSYRAGPGSRDEQFF. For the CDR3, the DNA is TGTGCCAGCAGTTACAGAGCCGGGCCGGGATCTAGGGATGAGCAGTTCTTC.

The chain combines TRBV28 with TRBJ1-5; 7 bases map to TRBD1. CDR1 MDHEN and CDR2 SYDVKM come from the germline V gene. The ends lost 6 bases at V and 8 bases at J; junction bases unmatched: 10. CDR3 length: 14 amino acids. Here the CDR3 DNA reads TGTGCCAGCAGCCTGACAGGGACGATAAAGCCCCAGCATTTT. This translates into CASSLTGTIKPQHF.

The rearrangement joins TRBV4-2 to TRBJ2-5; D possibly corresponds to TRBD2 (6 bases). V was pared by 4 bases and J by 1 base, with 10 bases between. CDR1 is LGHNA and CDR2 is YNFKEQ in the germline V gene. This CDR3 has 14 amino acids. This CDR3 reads CASSPRRGQETQYF. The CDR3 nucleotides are TGTGCCAGCAGCCCCAGGAGGGGCCAAGAGACCCAGTACTTC.

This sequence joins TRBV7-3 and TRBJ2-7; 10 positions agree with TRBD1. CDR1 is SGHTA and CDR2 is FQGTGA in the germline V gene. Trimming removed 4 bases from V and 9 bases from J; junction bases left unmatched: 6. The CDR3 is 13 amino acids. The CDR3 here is CASSSRQGAGQYF. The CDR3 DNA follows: TGTGCCAGCAGCTCTCGACAGGGGGCTGGGCAGTACTTC.

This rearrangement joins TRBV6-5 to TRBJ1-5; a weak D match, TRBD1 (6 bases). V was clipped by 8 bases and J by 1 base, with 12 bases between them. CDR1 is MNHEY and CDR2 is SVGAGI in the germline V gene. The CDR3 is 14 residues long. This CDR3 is CASGSGQSNQPQHF. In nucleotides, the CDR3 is TGTGCCAGCGGATCAGGACAGAGCAATCAGCCCCAGCATTTT.

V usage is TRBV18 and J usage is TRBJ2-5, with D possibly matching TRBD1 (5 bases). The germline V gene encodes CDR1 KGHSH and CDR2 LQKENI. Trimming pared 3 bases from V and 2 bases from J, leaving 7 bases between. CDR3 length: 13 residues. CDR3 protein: CASSPTGQETQYF. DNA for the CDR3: TGTGCCAGCTCACCTACAGGACAAGAGACCCAGTACTTC. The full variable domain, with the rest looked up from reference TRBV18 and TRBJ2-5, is NAGVMQNPRHLVRRRGQEARLRCSPMKGHSHVYWYRQLPEEGLKFMVYLQKENIIDESGMPKERFSAEFPKEGPSILRIQQVVRGDSAAYFCASSPTGQETQYFGPGTRLLVL.

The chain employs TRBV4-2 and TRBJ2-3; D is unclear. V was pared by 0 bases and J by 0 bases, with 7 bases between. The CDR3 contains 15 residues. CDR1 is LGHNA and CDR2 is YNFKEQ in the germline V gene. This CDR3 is CASSQDLASTDTQYF. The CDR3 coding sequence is TGTGCCAGCAGCCAAGATCTGGCTAGCACAGATACGCAGTATTTT.

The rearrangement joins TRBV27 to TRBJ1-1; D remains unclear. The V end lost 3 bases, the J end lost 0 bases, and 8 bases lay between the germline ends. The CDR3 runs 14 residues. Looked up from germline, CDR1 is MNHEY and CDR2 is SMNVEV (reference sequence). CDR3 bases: TGTGCCAGCAGTTTGTACAGCATGAACACTGAAGCTTTCTTT. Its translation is CASSLYSMNTEAFF.